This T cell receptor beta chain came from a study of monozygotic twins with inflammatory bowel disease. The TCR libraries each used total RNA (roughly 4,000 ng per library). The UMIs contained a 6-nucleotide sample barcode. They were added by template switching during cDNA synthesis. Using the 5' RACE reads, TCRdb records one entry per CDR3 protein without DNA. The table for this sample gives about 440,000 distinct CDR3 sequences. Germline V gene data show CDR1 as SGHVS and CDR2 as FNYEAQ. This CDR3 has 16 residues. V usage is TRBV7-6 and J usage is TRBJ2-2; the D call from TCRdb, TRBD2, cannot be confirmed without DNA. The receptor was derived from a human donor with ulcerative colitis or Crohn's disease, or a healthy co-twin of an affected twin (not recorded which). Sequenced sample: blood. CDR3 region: CASSLGGLAVTGELFF.